This T cell receptor beta chain was sequenced for a study of shared clonotypes between healthy human individuals. This clone occurred once. The deep-level immunoSEQ assay was used. The table came from immunoSEQ multiplex PCR; TCRdb's copy has only in-frame clones and leaves some out. Of 450,000 to 500,000 clones listed, 70% to 80% are singletons. The CDR3 runs to 15 residues. With V trimmed by 6 bases and J by 2 bases, 6 bases remained unmatched. Germline CDR1 is MNHEY and CDR2 is SMNVEV (reference sequence). Sequencing was done on a sample of PBMCs. This chain uses TRBV27 with TRBJ2-1, with 8 nucleotides matching TRBD2. The source is a woman in her thirties or forties in good health. Some clones in this sample may be carry-over from other donors' samples. CDR3 DNA: TGTGCCAGCAGGCAACTAGCGGAGCCCTACAATGAGCAGTTCTTC. Translating gives CASRQLAEPYNEQFF.